This TCR beta chain appears in the sequencing data of a study of CD8 T cells in ankylosing spondylitis. Findings and caveats of the study: For ankylosing spondylitis blood, a TCR beta motif of 7 or 8 highly homologous variants appeared characteristic. In synovial fluid and blood from reactive arthritis, some motif variants were previously reported. Relatively scarce in peripheral blood, disease-linked clones were CD8+. Significant enrichment of disease-linked clones was reported in matched ankylosing spondylitis synovial fluid.

Details on this clonotype: Its cognate antigen is unknown.

Germline CDR1 is SQVTM and CDR2 is ANQGSEA. The V and J ends lost 5 bases and 10 bases, in that order; junction bases with no gene match: 10. The CDR3 has 15 residues. Molecular-barcoded quantitative 5'-RACE produced these TCR beta libraries. TCRdb itself ran the 5' RACE reads through MiXCR, one entry per CDR3 protein. This table has 100,000 or so distinct CDR3 sequences, around 8.3% appearing once. The chain couples TRBV29-1 to TRBJ2-1; TRBD2 matches at 14 bases. The receptor was derived from a male donor with ankylosing spondylitis. The sequenced sample consisted of blood, either unsorted or a sorted T cell fraction (not recorded which). The CDR3: CSVQRLAGGEGEQFF. CDR3 DNA: TGCAGCGTTCAGAGACTAGCGGGAGGGGAAGGCGAGCAGTTCTTC.